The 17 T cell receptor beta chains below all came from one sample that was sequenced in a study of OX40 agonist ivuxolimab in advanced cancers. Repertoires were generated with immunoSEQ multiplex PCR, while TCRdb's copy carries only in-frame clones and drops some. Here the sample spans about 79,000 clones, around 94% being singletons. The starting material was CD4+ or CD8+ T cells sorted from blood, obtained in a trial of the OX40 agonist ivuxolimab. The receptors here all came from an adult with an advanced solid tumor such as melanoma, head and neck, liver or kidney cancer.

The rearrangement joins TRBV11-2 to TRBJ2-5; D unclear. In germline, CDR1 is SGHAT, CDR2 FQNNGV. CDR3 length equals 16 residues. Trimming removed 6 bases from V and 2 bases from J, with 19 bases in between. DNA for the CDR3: TGTGCCAGCAGTCGTGAGTGGGTTTGGGGACAAGAGACCCAGTACTTC. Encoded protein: CASSREWVWGQETQYF.

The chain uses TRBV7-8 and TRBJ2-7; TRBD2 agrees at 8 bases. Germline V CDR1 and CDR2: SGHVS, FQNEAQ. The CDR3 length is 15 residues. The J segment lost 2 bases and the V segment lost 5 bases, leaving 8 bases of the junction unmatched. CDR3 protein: CASSPAGLVAYEQYF. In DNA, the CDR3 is TGTGCCAGCAGCCCAGCGGGACTAGTTGCCTACGAGCAGTACTTC.

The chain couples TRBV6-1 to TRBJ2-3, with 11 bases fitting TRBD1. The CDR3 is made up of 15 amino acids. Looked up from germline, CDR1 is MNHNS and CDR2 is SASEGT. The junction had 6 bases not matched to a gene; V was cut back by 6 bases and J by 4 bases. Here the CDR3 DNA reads TGTGCCAGCAGACTTGGGACAGGGGGATCAGATACGCAGTATTTT. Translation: CASRLGTGGSDTQYF.

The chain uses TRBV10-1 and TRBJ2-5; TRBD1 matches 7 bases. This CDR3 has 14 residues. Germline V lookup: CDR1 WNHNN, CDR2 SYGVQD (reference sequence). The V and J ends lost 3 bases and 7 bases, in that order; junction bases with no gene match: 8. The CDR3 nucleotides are TGCGCCAGCAGTGAAGGGACAGACAAGAGGACCCAGTACTTC. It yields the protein CASSEGTDKRTQYF.

The CDR3 sequence is CASSAGGGVEDTQYF. The CDR3 DNA sequence: TGTGCCAGCAGCGCGGGCGGGGGGGTCGAGGATACGCAGTATTTT. The rearrangement joins TRBV9 to TRBJ2-3; 9 nucleotides align to TRBD2. From germline, CDR1 is SGDLS and CDR2 YYNGEE. V lost 3 bases and J lost 6; bases outside the gene matches: 8. This CDR3 region has 15 residues.

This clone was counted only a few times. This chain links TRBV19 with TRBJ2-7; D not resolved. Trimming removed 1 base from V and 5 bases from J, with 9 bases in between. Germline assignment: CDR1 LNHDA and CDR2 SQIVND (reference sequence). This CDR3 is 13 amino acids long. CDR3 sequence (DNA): TGTGCCAGTAGTATAGTCGCCGCGAACGAGCAGTACTTC. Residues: CASSIVAANEQYF.

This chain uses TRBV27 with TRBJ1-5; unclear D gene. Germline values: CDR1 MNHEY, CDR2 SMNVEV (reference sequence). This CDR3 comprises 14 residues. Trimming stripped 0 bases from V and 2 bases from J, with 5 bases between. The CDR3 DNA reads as TGTGCCAGCAGTTTATCGACTGGCAATCAGCCCCAGCATTTT. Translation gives CASSLSTGNQPQHF.

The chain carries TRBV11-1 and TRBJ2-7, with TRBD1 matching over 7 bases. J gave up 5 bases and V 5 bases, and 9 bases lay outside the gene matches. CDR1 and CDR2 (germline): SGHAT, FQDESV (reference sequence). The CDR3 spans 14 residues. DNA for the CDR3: TGTGCCAGCAGCCCTTTTGAGGGGGCGGACGAGCAGTACTTC. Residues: CASSPFEGADEQYF. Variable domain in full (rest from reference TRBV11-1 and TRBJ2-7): EAEVAQSPRYKITEKSQAVAFWCDPISGHATLYWYRQILGQGPELLVQFQDESVVDDSQLPKDRFSAERLKGVDSTLKIQPAELGDSAMYLCASSPFEGADEQYFGPGTRLTVT.

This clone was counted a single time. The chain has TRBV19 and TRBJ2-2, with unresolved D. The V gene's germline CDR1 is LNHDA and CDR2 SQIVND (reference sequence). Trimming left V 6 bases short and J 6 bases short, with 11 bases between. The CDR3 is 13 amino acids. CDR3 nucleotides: TGTGCCAGTAGCGACATGGGCGCCGGGGAGCTGTTTTTT. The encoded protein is CASSDMGAGELFF.

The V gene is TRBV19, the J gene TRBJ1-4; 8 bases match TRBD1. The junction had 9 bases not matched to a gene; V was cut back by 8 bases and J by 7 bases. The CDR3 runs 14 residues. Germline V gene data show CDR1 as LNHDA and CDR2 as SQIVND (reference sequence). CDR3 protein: CASGEQGEVEKLFF. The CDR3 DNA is TGTGCCAGTGGGGAACAGGGGGAGGTTGAAAAACTGTTTTTT.

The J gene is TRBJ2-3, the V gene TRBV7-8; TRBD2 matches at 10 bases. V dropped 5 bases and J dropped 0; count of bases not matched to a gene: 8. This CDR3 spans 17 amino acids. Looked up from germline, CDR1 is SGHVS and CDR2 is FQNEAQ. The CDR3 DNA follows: TGTGCCAGCAGCCCGAGACTAGCGGGTTCTAGCACAGATACGCAGTATTTT. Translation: CASSPRLAGSSTDTQYF. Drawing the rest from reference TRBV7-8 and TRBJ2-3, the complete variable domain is GAGVSQSPRYKVAKRGQDVALRCDPISGHVSLFWYQQALGQGPEFLTYFQNEAQLDKSGLPSDRFFAERPEGSVSTLKIQRTQQEDSAVYLCASSPRLAGSSTDTQYFGPGTRLTVL.

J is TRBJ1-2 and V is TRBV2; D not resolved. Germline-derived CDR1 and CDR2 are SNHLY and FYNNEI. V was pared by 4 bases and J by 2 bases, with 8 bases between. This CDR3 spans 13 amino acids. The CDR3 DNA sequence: TGTGCCAGCAGTGTTGCGGACAACTATGGCTACACCTTC. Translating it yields CASSVADNYGYTF.

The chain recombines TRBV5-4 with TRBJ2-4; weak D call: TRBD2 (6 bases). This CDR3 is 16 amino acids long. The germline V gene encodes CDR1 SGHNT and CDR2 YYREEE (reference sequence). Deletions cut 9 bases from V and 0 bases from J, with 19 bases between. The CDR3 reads CATTGPGLPAKNIQYF. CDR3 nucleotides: TGTGCCACCACGGGACCGGGACTCCCAGCCAAAAACATTCAGTACTTC.

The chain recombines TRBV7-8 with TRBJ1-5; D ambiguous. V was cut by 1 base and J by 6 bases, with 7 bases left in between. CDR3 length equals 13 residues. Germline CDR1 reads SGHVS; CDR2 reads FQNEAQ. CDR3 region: CASSLDIGQPQHF. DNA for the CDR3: TGTGCCAGCAGCTTAGACATCGGTCAGCCCCAGCATTTT.

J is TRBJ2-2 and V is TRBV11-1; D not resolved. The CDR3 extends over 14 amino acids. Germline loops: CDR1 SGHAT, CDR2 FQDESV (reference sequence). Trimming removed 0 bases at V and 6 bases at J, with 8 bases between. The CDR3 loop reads CASSLAQQPGELFF. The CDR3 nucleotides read TGTGCCAGCAGCTTAGCCCAGCAGCCCGGGGAGCTGTTTTTT.

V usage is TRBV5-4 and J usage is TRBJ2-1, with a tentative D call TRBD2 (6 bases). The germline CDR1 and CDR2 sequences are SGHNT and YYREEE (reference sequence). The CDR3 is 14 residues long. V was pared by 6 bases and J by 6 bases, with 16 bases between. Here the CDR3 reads CASTRLGGSNEQFF. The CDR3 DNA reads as TGTGCCAGCACCCGTTTGGGGGGAAGCAATGAGCAGTTCTTC.

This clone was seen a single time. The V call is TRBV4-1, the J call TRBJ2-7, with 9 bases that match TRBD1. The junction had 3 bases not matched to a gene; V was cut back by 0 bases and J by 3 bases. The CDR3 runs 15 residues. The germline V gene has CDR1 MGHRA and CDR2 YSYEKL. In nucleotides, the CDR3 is TGCGCCAGCAGCCAAGAACAGGGGGCAGTCTACGAGCAGTACTTC. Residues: CASSQEQGAVYEQYF.